The rows below give T cell receptor beta chains drawn from one sample of a study of shared clonotypes between healthy human individuals. Profiling relied on immunoSEQ multiplex PCR, and the TCRdb table lists in-frame clones only, not all of them. The sample consists of fewer than 2.5 million clones, 90% to 95% of them appearing once. Sequencing was performed on naive CD4+ T cells from PBMCs. The receptors originated from a man between 18 and 29 years old in good health. Some clones in this sample may be carry-over from other donors' samples. Each CDR3 is given with its conserved first and last residue. The order of the fields is CDR3 length, clone size, J gene, V gene, D gene, CDR3 DNA, CDR3 protein. The D gene is left open where the match is weak. Size tells how often a clone was seen (once, few, many) or the class of an expanded clone, and some rows leave it out.

>16|NA|TRBJ2-1|TRBV4-3|TRBD1
TGCGCCAGCAGCCAAGATAGGGGGCCCACCTACAATGAGCAGTTCTTC
CASSQDRGPTYNEQFF
>16|NA|TRBJ2-7|TRBV10-3|TRBD2
TGTGCCATCCGTTCTTTAGCTAGCGGGAGCTCCTACGAGCAGTACTTC
CAIRSLASGSSYEQYF
>12|few|TRBJ1-5|TRBV6-1|NA
TGTGCCAGCAGTCGCTCGGCTCAGCCCCAGCATTTT
CASSRSAQPQHF
>15|NA|TRBJ2-2|TRBV5-1|TRBD1
TGCGCCAGCAGTCGGGACAGCCCGAACACCGGGGAGCTGTTTTTT
CASSRDSPNTGELFF
>15|NA|TRBJ2-7|TRBV28|NA
TGTGCCAGCACCGCCTACCCGCGCGAGGGATACGAGCAGTACTTC
CASTAYPREGYEQYF
>13|once|TRBJ1-1|TRBV6-1|NA
TGTGCCAGCAGTGAAAGGCGTAACGATGAAGCTTTCTTT
CASSERRNDEAFF
>13|few|TRBJ2-2|TRBV7-3|NA
TGTGCCAGCAGCCCGTCCCGTCCCGGGGAGCTGTTTTTT
CASSPSRPGELFF
>15|NA|TRBJ2-5|TRBV2|TRBD2
TGTGCCAGCAGTGAAACTAGCGCCTTCCAAGAGACCCAGTACTTC
CASSETSAFQETQYF
>14|NA|TRBJ1-2|TRBV5-1|NA
TGCGCCAGCAGCTTGGGGACGGAGAACTATGGCTACACCTTC
CASSLGTENYGYTF
>14|NA|TRBJ1-5|TRBV5-8|NA
TGTGCCAGCTCCCAACGAGATAGCAATCAGCCCCAGCATTTT
CASSQRDSNQPQHF
>14|NA|TRBJ2-1|TRBV5-1|NA
TGCGCCAGCAGCTTTCTGGAGGGCTTGAATGAGCAGTTCTTC
CASSFLEGLNEQFF